This T cell receptor (beta chain) is from a study of PD-1 blockade in classical Hodgkin lymphoma. Study information: Patients in the cohort were put on intravenous nivolumab, 3 mg/kg every 2 weeks. Overall study results and limits: Only CD4+ TCR diversity, not CD8+, had risen significantly by C4D1.

Sequencing was performed with immunoSEQ multiplex PCR; in TCRdb, only in-frame clones are kept and a portion is missing. The table lists 30,000 to 40,000 clones, around nine tenths of them singletons. Noted time point: cycle 4 day 1 (C4D1), after more than five weeks of nivolumab. Following autologous stem cell transplantation, relapse occurred in every patient, and exposure to brentuximab vedotin varied. Researchers used magnetic negative selection to pull out pure CD4+ T cells from thawed PBMCs. Best overall response was complete response, partial response or progressive disease in these relapsed/refractory classical Hodgkin lymphoma patients. Notes on this clone: No antigen is known for it.

Germline CDR1 reads MNHNS; CDR2 reads SASEGT. Unmatched junction bases numbered 4, after V lost 6 bases and J lost 2 bases. The CDR3 is 14 amino acids. The source is a human donor with classical Hodgkin lymphoma. This chain links TRBV6-1 with TRBJ2-7; the match to TRBD1 covers 10 bases. Material: CD4+ T cells from blood, obtained before the fourth cycle of nivolumab. CDR3 sequence (DNA): TGTGCCAGCAGGGTAGGGACAGGGGCCTACGAGCAGTACTTC. As protein: CASRVGTGAYEQYF.